The 21 T cell receptor beta chains presented below share a single source sample, sequenced in a study of blood T cell repertoires in COVID-19. Clones were sequenced by immunoSEQ multiplex PCR, and TCRdb holds only the in-frame ones, with some missing. The table records around 150,000 clones, 75% to 90% of them present only once. The sample was peripheral blood. These receptors came from a man in his sixties or seventies with acute or convalescent COVID-19.

The CDR3 protein is CASSSGAGRGRTEAFF. The CDR3 DNA reads as TGTGCCAGCAGTTCTGGGGCAGGGCGCGGAAGGACTGAAGCTTTCTTT. The chain carries TRBV28 and TRBJ1-1, with D possibly matching TRBD1 (5 bases). The V gene lost 4 bases and the J gene lost 5 bases, with 20 bases spanning the gap. CDR1 and CDR2 from the germline V gene are MDHEN and SYDVKM. The CDR3 runs to 16 residues.

In its sample, this clone was seen a few times. This rearrangement joins TRBV6-2 or TRBV6-3 to TRBJ2-1; tentative D call: TRBD2 (6 bases). This CDR3 spans 18 amino acids. The V gene lost 0 bases and the J gene lost 3 bases, with 18 bases spanning the gap. Per the germline V gene, CDR1 is MNHEY and CDR2 is SVGEGT. In DNA form, the CDR3 reads TGTGCCAGCAGTTACTCACCGATAGGCGGGGCCCGCTACAATGAGCAGTTCTTC. The encoded protein is CASSYSPIGGARYNEQFF.

Here the CDR3 reads CASNNRDNYNEQFF. The DNA for the CDR3 is TGTGCCTCAAATAACCGGGACAACTACAATGAGCAGTTCTTC. The chain recombines TRBV27 with TRBJ2-1, with D possibly matching TRBD1 (6 bases). The CDR3 totals 14 residues. Germline CDR1 reads MNHEY; CDR2 reads SMNVEV (reference sequence). V was cut by 11 bases and J by 3 bases, with 17 bases left in between.

This chain links TRBV6-5 with TRBJ2-6, with TRBD1 matching 7 bases. This CDR3 has 15 amino acids. Germline CDR1 MNHEY, CDR2 SVGAGI. The junction had 4 bases not matched to a gene; V was cut back by 6 bases and J by 2 bases. This CDR3 is CASRTGKTGANVLTF. In nucleotides, the CDR3 is TGTGCCAGCAGGACAGGGAAAACTGGGGCCAACGTCCTGACTTTC.

In this sample, this clone turned up once. The rearrangement joins TRBV6-5 to TRBJ1-2; D uncertain. Between the trimmed V and J ends, which lost 6 bases and 5 bases, there was a span of 10 bases. CDR3 size: 12 residues. Germline V lookup: CDR1 MNHEY, CDR2 SVGAGI. This CDR3 is CASSQDTYGYTF. The CDR3 DNA sequence: TGTGCCAGCAGCCAAGACACGTATGGCTACACCTTC.

A word on this clone: The sample contains more than one DNA sequence encoding this CDR3. The chain has TRBV18 and TRBJ1-1; no reliable D call. The CDR3 contains 13 residues. Germline V gives CDR1 KGHSH, CDR2 LQKENI. The V end was cut by 3 bases, the J end by 1 base, with 6 bases between. CDR3 region: CASSPAENTEAFF. The CDR3, as DNA: TGTGCCAGCTCACCGGCGGAGAACACTGAAGCTTTCTTT.

The chain uses TRBV19 and TRBJ2-7; tentatively, D is TRBD2 (6 bases). This CDR3 spans 15 amino acids. Between the trimmed V and J ends, which lost 5 bases and 0 bases, there was a span of 14 bases. Germline V gives CDR1 LNHDA, CDR2 SQIVND (reference sequence). The CDR3 DNA reads as TGTGCCAGTAGTGCTAGCGCCCACTACTCCTACGAGCAGTACTTC. Encoded protein: CASSASAHYSYEQYF.

A few counts support this clone. J is TRBJ1-1 and V is TRBV6-2 or TRBV6-3; 8 bases fit TRBD1. The V and J ends lost 5 bases and 4 bases, in that order; junction bases with no gene match: 9. The length of the CDR3 is 15 residues. Germline V gene data show CDR1 as MNHEY and CDR2 as SVGEGT. The DNA of the CDR3 is TGTGCCAGCAGTCGGGCCAGGGGGCGCAGCACTGAAGCTTTCTTT. It specifies CASSRARGRSTEAFF.

The chain links TRBV10-3 to TRBJ1-2; D may be TRBD1 (5 bases). This CDR3 has 15 amino acids. Trimming took off 0 bases at V and 7 bases at J, with 15 bases between the two ends. CDR1 ENHRY and CDR2 SYGVKD come from the germline V gene. The CDR3 DNA sequence: TGTGCCATCAGTGAGTCGGCAGGGTTATCGCGTGGCTACACCTTC. Translating it yields CAISESAGLSRGYTF.

The chain recombines TRBV4-1 with TRBJ2-3; D ambiguous. With 0 bases removed from V and 6 bases from J, the gap between germline ends came to 10 bases. The CDR3 is made up of 14 amino acids. Looked up from germline, CDR1 is MGHRA and CDR2 is YSYEKL. Written as DNA, the CDR3 is TGCGCCAGCAGCCAAGATGATACGCGGGATACGCAGTATTTT. Protein sequence: CASSQDDTRDTQYF.

This rearrangement joins TRBV10-1 to TRBJ1-1; D is unresolved. Germline loops: CDR1 WNHNN, CDR2 SYGVQD (reference sequence). The CDR3 contains 15 residues. Trimming stripped 0 bases from V and 2 bases from J, with 10 bases between. CDR3 bases: TGCGCCAGCAGTGAGTCGAGGGATGGCAACACTGAAGCTTTCTTT. It codes for CASSESRDGNTEAFF.

In DNA, the CDR3 is TGTGCCAGCAGCCTCGGCGGCGTCTCGGGAAACACCATATATTTT. Amino acid sequence: CASSLGGVSGNTIYF. The chain uses TRBV4-2 and TRBJ1-3, with no clear D. The CDR3 contains 15 residues. Germline lookup yields CDR1 LGHNA and CDR2 YNFKEQ. Trimming took off 4 bases at V and 4 bases at J, with 14 bases between the two ends.

This clone was observed a few times. The rearrangement links TRBV5-4 to TRBJ2-5, with D possibly matching TRBD2 (6 bases). Trimming pared 4 bases from V and 5 bases from J, leaving 15 bases between. Germline CDR1 is SGHNT and CDR2 is YYREEE (reference sequence). The CDR3 contains 14 residues. The CDR3 DNA reads TGTGCCAGCAGCGGGGAGCGGGCAGCGGAGACCCAGTACTTC. It encodes CASSGERAAETQYF. The full variable domain, its missing parts supplied by reference TRBV5-4 and TRBJ2-5, is ETGVTQSPTHLIKTRGQQVTLRCSSQSGHNTVSWYQQALGQGPQFIFQYYREEENGRGNFPPRFSGLQFPNYSSELNVNALELDDSALYLCASSGERAAETQYFGPGTRLLVL.

The genes are TRBV30 and TRBJ1-3; D is perhaps TRBD1 (6 bases). CDR3 size: 15 residues. Between the trimmed V and J ends, which lost 1 base and 6 bases, there was a span of 16 bases. Germline CDR1 and CDR2: GTSNPN and SVGIG (reference sequence). DNA for the CDR3: TGTGCCTGGAGTGCGAACATAGGACAGTTAAACACCATATATTTT. The encoded protein is CAWSANIGQLNTIYF.

This chain links TRBV9 with TRBJ2-3, with 9 bases matching TRBD2. CDR1 is SGDLS and CDR2 is YYNGEE in the germline V gene. The trim removed 2 bases at V and 4 bases at J, leaving 2 bases unmatched. This CDR3 contains 14 residues. The CDR3 region is CASSVTSGPDTQYF. The CDR3 DNA reads as TGTGCCAGCAGCGTTACTAGCGGGCCAGATACGCAGTATTTT.

The V gene is TRBV4-1, the J gene TRBJ1-4; D ambiguous. Trimming cost V 0 bases and J 13 bases, with 6 bases left between them. This CDR3 is built from 11 residues. CDR1 MGHRA and CDR2 YSYEKL come from the germline V gene. Here the CDR3 reads CASSQDGGLFF. CDR3 DNA: TGCGCCAGCAGCCAAGATGGAGGACTGTTTTTT.

In DNA, the CDR3 is TGTGCCAGCGGGCTGGAGGGGCGCATTTCCTACAATGAGCAGTTCTTC. Translated, it gives CASGLEGRISYNEQFF. The gene calls are TRBV2 and TRBJ2-1, with D perhaps TRBD2 (6 bases). Germline V gene data show CDR1 as SNHLY and CDR2 as FYNNEI. The CDR3 runs to 16 residues. The V end was cut by 8 bases, the J end by 1 base, with 18 bases between.

The chain is built from TRBV19 and TRBJ2-5; D possibly corresponds to TRBD2 (6 bases). Deletions cut 4 bases from V and 3 bases from J, with 6 bases between. The length of the CDR3 is 12 residues. Germline values: CDR1 LNHDA, CDR2 SQIVND (reference sequence). The CDR3 spells CASSKREETQYF. The CDR3 coding sequence is TGTGCCAGTAGTAAGCGGGAAGAGACCCAGTACTTC.

The chain uses TRBV6-5 and TRBJ2-7; 10 positions match TRBD1. V lost 5 bases, J lost 4 bases, and 8 bases stayed unmatched. This CDR3 has 15 amino acids. Germline CDR1 MNHEY, CDR2 SVGAGI. The CDR3 nucleotides read TGTGCCAGCAGTAAAAATCCGGGACAGGGGTACGAGCAGTACTTC. This gives the protein CASSKNPGQGYEQYF.

This chain links TRBV28 with TRBJ2-1; 11 nucleotides line up with TRBD2. The CDR3 extends over 17 amino acids. The germline CDR1 and CDR2 sequences are MDHEN and SYDVKM. V dropped 2 bases and J dropped 5; count of bases not matched to a gene: 8. This CDR3 is CASSLTLAGGRDNEQFF. CDR3 sequence (DNA): TGTGCCAGCAGTTTAACCCTAGCGGGAGGAAGGGACAATGAGCAGTTCTTC.

The genes are TRBV27 and TRBJ1-5; D is undetermined. This CDR3 is 13 amino acids long. The V and J ends lost 0 bases and 3 bases respectively, with 3 bases between them. Germline CDR1 reads MNHEY; CDR2 reads SMNVEV (reference sequence). The CDR3 DNA follows: TGTGCCAGCAGTTTATCCTACAATCAGCCCCAGCATTTT. It codes for CASSLSYNQPQHF.